This T cell receptor (beta chain) derives from a study of blood T cell repertoires in COVID-19. Per the original methods: It was from reference gene primer amplification that nucleated cell counts were estimated. Produced via immunoSEQ multiplex PCR; TCRdb's table is partial and in-frame only. The D gene and trimming were derived from the DNA, and the V and J assignments and clone size from that table. The sample records 350,000 to 400,000 clones, about nine tenths being singletons. This receptor was obtained from a woman in her 40s who had been exposed to COVID-19. The source material was PBMCs or T cells enriched from blood (not recorded which).

This CDR3 is CASSVRQDPQETQYF. The CDR3 DNA reads as TGTGCCAGCAGCGTTCGACAGGACCCCCAAGAGACCCAGTACTTC. The chain carries TRBV7-9 and TRBJ2-5, with a possible D match to TRBD1 (6 bases). Germline V gene data show CDR1 as SEHNR and CDR2 as FQNEAQ (reference sequence). The CDR3 length is 15 residues. Deletions cut 5 bases from V and 1 base from J, with 14 bases between.